Described below is a single T cell receptor beta chain sequence and its context. Antigen: not known. Its ends do not fully match the called genes, so a read error is possible. The CDR3 contains 13 residues. From germline, CDR1 is LNHDA and CDR2 SQIVND (reference sequence). Primers for the PCR totalled 60 Vbeta and 13 Jbeta. Some clones are missing from TCRdb's copy, which holds only in-frame ones; the method was immunoSEQ multiplex PCR. The sample holds about 150,000 clones, around 59% seen once. The sample is drawn from a study of cytomegalovirus exposure and HLA in healthy donors. Study results and limitations: Overall, some 160 TCR beta chains were annotated as cytomegalovirus-associated. Earlier analysis looked at TCR beta V segments, and most were productive about 90% or about 30% of the time. From TCR beta sequences, most subjects' HLA-A and HLA-B alleles were reportedly predicted accurately. DRB1 showed the most TCR associations and HLA-C the fewest in a later analysis, as rates varied by HLA locus.

Source material: PBMCs. V usage is TRBV19 and J usage is TRBJ1-2; D remains ambiguous. This receptor was identified in a male donor in good health and CMV-seronegative. The CDR3 coding sequence is TGTGCCAGTAGTATAGACGGAAACTATGGCTACCCCTTC. Amino acid sequence: CASSIDGNYGYPF.